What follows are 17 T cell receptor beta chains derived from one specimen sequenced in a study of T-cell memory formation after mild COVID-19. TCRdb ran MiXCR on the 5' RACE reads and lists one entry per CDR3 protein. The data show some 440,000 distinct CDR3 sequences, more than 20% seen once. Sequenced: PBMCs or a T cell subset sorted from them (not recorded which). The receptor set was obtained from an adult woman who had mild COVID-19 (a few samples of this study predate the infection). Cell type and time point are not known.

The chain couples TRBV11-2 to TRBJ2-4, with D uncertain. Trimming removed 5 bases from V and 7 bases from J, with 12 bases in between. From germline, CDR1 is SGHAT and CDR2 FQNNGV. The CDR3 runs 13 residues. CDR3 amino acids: CASSPGWLNIQYF. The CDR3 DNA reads TGTGCCAGCAGCCCCGGATGGTTGAACATTCAGTACTTC. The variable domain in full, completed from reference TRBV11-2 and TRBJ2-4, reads EAGVAQSPRYKIIEKRQSVAFWCNPISGHATLYWYQQILGQGPKLLIQFQNNGVVDDSQLPKDRFSAERLKGVDSTLKIQPAKLEDSAVYLCASSPGWLNIQYFGAGTRLSVL.

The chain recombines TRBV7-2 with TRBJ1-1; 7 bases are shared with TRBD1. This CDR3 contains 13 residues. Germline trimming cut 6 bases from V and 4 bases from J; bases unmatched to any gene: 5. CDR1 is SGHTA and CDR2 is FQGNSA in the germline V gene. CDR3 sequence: CASRLTGTTEAFF. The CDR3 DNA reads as TGTGCCAGCAGATTGACAGGGACCACTGAAGCTTTCTTT.

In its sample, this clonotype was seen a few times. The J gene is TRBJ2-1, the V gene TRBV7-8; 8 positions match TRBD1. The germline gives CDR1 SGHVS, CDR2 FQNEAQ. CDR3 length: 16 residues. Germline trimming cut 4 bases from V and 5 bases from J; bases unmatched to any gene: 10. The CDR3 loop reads CASSSALHRGDNEQFF. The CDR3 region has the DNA TGTGCCAGCAGCTCGGCTTTACACAGGGGGGACAATGAGCAGTTCTTC. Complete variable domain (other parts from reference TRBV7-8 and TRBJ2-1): GAGVSQSPRYKVAKRGQDVALRCDPISGHVSLFWYQQALGQGPEFLTYFQNEAQLDKSGLPSDRFFAERPEGSVSTLKIQRTQQEDSAVYLCASSSALHRGDNEQFFGPGTRLTVL.

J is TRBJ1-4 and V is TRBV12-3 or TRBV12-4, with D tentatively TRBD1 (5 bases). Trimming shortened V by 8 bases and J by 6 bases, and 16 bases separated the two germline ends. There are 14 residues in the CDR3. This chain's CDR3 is CASGRAGRYEKLFF. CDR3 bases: TGTGCCAGCGGTCGGGCAGGGCGGTATGAAAAACTGTTTTTT.

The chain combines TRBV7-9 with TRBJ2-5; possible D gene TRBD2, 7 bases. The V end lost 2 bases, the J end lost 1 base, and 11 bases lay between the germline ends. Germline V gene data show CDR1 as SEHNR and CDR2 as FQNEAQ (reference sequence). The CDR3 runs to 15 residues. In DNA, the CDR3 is TGTGCCAGCAGCTTAACGGGGGGCCCCCAAGAGACCCAGTACTTC. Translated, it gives CASSLTGGPQETQYF. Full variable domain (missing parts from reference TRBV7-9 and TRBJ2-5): DTGVSQNPRHKITKRGQNVTFRCDPISEHNRLYWYRQTLGQGPEFLTYFQNEAQLEKSRLLSDRFSAERPKGSFSTLEIQRTEQGDSAMYLCASSLTGGPQETQYFGPGTRLLVL.

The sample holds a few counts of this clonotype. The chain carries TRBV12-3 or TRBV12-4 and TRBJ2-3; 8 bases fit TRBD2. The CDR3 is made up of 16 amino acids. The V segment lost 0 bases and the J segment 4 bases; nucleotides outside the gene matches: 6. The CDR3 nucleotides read TGTGCCAGCAGTTTAGCGCGCGGGGGGCAGGCAGATACGCAGTATTTT. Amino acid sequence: CASSLARGGQADTQYF.

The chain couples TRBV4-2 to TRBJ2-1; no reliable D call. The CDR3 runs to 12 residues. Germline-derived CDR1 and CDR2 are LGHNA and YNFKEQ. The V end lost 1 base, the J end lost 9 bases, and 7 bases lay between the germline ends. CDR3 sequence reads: CASSQVRSEQFF. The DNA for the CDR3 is TGTGCCAGCAGCCAAGTCCGGTCTGAGCAGTTCTTC.

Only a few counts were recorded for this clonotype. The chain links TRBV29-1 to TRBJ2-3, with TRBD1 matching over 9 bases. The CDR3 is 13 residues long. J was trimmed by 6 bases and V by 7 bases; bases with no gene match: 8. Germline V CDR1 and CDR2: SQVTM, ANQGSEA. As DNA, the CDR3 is TGCAGCGCTACAGGGGGCAAGCGGGATACGCAGTATTTT. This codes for CSATGGKRDTQYF.

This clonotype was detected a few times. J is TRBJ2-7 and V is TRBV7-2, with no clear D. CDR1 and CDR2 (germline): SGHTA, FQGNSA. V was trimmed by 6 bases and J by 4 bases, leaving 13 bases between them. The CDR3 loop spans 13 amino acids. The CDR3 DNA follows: TGTGCCAGCAGTTTTCGGGTAAATTACGAGCAGTACTTC. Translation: CASSFRVNYEQYF.

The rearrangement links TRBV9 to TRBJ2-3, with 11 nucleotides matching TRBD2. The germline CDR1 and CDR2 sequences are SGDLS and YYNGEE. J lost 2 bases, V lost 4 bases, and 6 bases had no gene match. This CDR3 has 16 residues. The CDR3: CASSITSGRNTDTQYF. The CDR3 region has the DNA TGTGCCAGCAGCATAACTAGCGGGAGAAACACAGATACGCAGTATTTT.

In DNA, the CDR3 is TGTGCCAGCAGCTTAGCGCCGAACAGGGGTAACAATGAGCAGTTCTTC. It specifies CASSLAPNRGNNEQFF. This chain links TRBV7-6 with TRBJ2-1, with 7 bases lining up with TRBD1. The CDR3 sequence is 16 residues long. Germline V CDR1 and CDR2: SGHVS, FNYEAQ. After removal of 0 bases from V and 5 bases from J, the junction contained 7 bases not matched to a gene.

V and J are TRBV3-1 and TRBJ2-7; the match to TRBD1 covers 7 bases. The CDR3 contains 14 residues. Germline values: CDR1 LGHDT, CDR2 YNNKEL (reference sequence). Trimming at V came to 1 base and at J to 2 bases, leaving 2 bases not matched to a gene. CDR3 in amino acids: CASSQVDRPYEQYF. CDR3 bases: TGTGCCAGCAGCCAAGTGGACAGGCCCTACGAGCAGTACTTC.

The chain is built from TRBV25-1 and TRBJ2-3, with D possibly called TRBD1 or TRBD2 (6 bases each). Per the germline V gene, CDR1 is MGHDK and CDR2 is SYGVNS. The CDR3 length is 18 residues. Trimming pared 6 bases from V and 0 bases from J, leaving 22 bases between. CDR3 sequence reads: CASSPSPGATPSTDTQYF. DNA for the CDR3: TGTGCCAGCAGCCCCTCCCCGGGGGCCACCCCTAGCACAGATACGCAGTATTTT.

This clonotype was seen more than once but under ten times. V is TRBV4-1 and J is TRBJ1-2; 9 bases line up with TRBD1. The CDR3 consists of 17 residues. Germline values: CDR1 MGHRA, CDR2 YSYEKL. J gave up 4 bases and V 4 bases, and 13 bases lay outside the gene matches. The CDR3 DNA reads TGCGCCAGCAGCCCGAACCCCGGGACAGGGTTTGTCTATGGCTACACCTTC. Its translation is CASSPNPGTGFVYGYTF.

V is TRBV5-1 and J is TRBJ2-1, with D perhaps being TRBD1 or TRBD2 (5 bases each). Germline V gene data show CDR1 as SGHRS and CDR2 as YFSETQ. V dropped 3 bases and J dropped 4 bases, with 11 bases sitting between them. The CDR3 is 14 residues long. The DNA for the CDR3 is TGCGCCAGCAGCTACGGGACGGCTTACAATGAGCAGTTCTTC. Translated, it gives CASSYGTAYNEQFF.

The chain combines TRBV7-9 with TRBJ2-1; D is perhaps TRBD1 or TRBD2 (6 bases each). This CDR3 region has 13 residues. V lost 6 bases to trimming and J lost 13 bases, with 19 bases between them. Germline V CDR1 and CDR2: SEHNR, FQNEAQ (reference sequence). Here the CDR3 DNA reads TGTGCCAGCAGATCGCGGCCGGGGGCCCAACAGTTCTTC. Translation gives CASRSRPGAQQFF.

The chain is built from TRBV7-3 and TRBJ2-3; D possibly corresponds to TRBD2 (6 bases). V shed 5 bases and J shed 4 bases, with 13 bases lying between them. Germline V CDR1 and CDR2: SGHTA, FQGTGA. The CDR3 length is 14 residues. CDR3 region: CASSRSASADTQYF. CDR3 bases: TGTGCCAGCAGCAGATCTGCTAGCGCAGATACGCAGTATTTT. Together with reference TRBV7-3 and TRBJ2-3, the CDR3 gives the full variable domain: GAGVSQTPSNKVTEKGKYVELRCDPISGHTALYWYRQSLGQGPEFLIYFQGTGAADDSGLPNDRFFAVRPEGSVSTLKIQRTERGDSAVYLCASSRSASADTQYFGPGTRLTVL.